Sequencing of this TCR beta chain was carried out in a study of T cell responses to AZD1222 COVID-19 vaccine. Study conclusions and caveats: Donors skewed white British and female; clonal diversity was possibly underestimated. Only a handful of AZD1222 recipients, six or seven in all, had baseline seropositivity.

Germline V gene lookup returns CDR1 SGHRS and CDR2 YFSETQ. V gave up 0 bases and J gave up 4 bases, with 10 bases separating them. The CDR3 spans 14 residues. Sequencing was performed with immunoSEQ multiplex PCR; in TCRdb, only in-frame clones are kept and a portion is missing. Here the sample spans 110,000 to 150,000 clones, over 90% being singletons. Worth noting for this clone: What it recognizes is unknown.

This material consisted of peripheral blood, taken on day 0 of AZD1222 vaccination. The receptor's source is an adult in good health. The J gene is TRBJ1-1, the V gene TRBV5-1; D gene unclear. The CDR3 DNA reads TGCGCCAGCAGCTTGGTATCGGCAAGCACTGAAGCTTTCTTT. It translates to CASSLVSASTEAFF.